The 22 T cell receptor beta chains below were found in one sample sequenced in a study of T cells in localized non-small cell lung cancer. Generated by immunoSEQ multiplex PCR, the TCRdb table keeps only in-frame clones and is missing some. The table includes more than 30,000 clones, around 86% detected once. This specimen was peripheral blood, taken before any cancer treatment. Receptor source: a male donor at least 60 years old with stage III lung adenocarcinoma.

This chain connects TRBV7-2 to TRBJ1-2, with D tentatively TRBD1 (5 bases). Trimming stripped 7 bases from V and 2 bases from J, with 14 bases between. This CDR3 region has 14 residues. Germline assignment: CDR1 SGHTA and CDR2 FQGNSA. The DNA of the CDR3 is TGTGCCAGCAAACCCGCCGAGGGGAACTATGGCTACACCTTC. Protein product: CASKPAEGNYGYTF.

V gene TRBV2 combines with J gene TRBJ1-1; D is unclear. The CDR3 spans 14 residues. V lost 1 base and J 0 bases, leaving 6 bases between the germline ends. Germline CDR1 and CDR2: SNHLY and FYNNEI. This chain's CDR3 is CASSEGGMNTEAFF. The CDR3 nucleotides are TGTGCCAGCAGTGAAGGAGGGATGAACACTGAAGCTTTCTTT.

The chain links TRBV19 to TRBJ2-1; possible D gene TRBD1, 6 bases. The V end lost 1 base, the J end lost 7 bases, and 20 bases lay between the germline ends. The germline CDR1 and CDR2 sequences are LNHDA and SQIVND (reference sequence). The CDR3 consists of 17 residues. The CDR3 protein is CASSIVREGVRVNEQFF. CDR3 bases: TGTGCCAGTAGTATAGTCAGAGAGGGGGTAAGGGTGAATGAGCAGTTCTTC.

This chain joins TRBV7-8 and TRBJ2-3; a weak D match, TRBD1 (6 bases). The CDR3 extends over 17 amino acids. The germline gives CDR1 SGHVS, CDR2 FQNEAQ. Trimming left V 1 base short and J 2 bases short, with 16 bases between. CDR3 residues: CASSLGQGLRYTDTQYF. CDR3 nucleotide sequence: TGTGCCAGCAGCTTAGGGCAGGGGCTAAGATACACAGATACGCAGTATTTT.

This clone has a handful of counts. J is TRBJ2-2 and V is TRBV19, with D tentatively TRBD1 (5 bases). CDR3 length: 13 amino acids. V was clipped by 7 bases and J by 4 bases, with 10 bases between them. Germline values: CDR1 LNHDA, CDR2 SQIVND (reference sequence). CDR3 sequence reads: CASNRQGTGELFF. The DNA of the CDR3 is TGTGCCAGTAATCGTCAGGGCACCGGGGAGCTGTTTTTT.

V and J are TRBV28 and TRBJ1-2; D possibly corresponds to TRBD1 (5 bases). The CDR3 extends over 14 amino acids. Germline V gene data show CDR1 as MDHEN and CDR2 as SYDVKM. The V end was cut by 7 bases, the J end by 3 bases, with 15 bases between. This CDR3 is CASTLGVVDYGYTF. The DNA of the CDR3 is TGTGCCAGCACCCTAGGGGTTGTCGACTATGGCTACACCTTC.

The rearrangement joins TRBV29-1 to TRBJ2-1; 9 bases are a match to TRBD2. The CDR3 sequence is 14 residues long. V lost 1 base to trimming and J lost 9 bases; unmatched junction nucleotides: 7. Germline V CDR1 and CDR2: SQVTM, ANQGSEA. The DNA of the CDR3 is TGCAGCGTTGAAGTCCAACTAGCGGGCATTGAGCAGTTCTTC. This codes for CSVEVQLAGIEQFF.

With regard to this clone: A junction boundary mismatches the germline segment, possibly from a read error. The chain has TRBV5-5 and TRBJ1-1; D is ambiguous. This CDR3 spans 14 amino acids. CDR1 and CDR2 from the germline V gene are SGHKS and YYEKEE (reference sequence). In DNA form, the CDR3 reads TGTGCCAGCAGTTTGGAACCTGAGGGCACTGAAGCTTTCTTT. As protein: CASSLEPEGTEAFF. The full variable domain, rest sourced from reference TRBV5-5 and TRBJ1-1, is DAGVTQSPTHLIKTRGQQVTLRCSPISGHKSVSWYQQVLGQGPQFIFQYYEKEERGRGNFPDRFSARQFPNYSSELNVNALLLGDSALYLCASSLEPEGTEAFFGQGTRLTVV.

This rearrangement joins TRBV4-1 to TRBJ2-3; D might be TRBD2 (5 bases). The CDR3 runs 18 residues. Germline V lookup: CDR1 MGHRA, CDR2 YSYEKL. The V and J ends lost 0 bases and 2 bases respectively, with 18 bases between them. The CDR3 sequence: CASSQDLGVRGYTDTQYF. In DNA, the CDR3 is TGCGCCAGCAGCCAAGATCTTGGTGTTCGGGGTTACACAGATACGCAGTATTTT.

The chain joins TRBV5-1 to TRBJ2-7; 8 nucleotides match TRBD1. CDR1 is SGHRS, CDR2 YFSETQ, per germline. The CDR3 has 17 residues. Trimming removed 4 bases from V and 2 bases from J; junction bases left unmatched: 14. DNA for the CDR3: TGCGCCAGCAGCAGACGTCGCCCTGGACAGGGTACCTACGAGCAGTACTTC. Encoded protein: CASSRRRPGQGTYEQYF.

The chain is built from TRBV15 and TRBJ1-2, with D possibly matching TRBD1 (5 bases). The germline V and J ends were trimmed by 0 bases and 8 bases, with 16 bases remaining between them. Germline values: CDR1 LNHNV, CDR2 YYDKDF (reference sequence). The CDR3 is 15 residues long. The CDR3 region is CATSRDKGWGGGYTF. The DNA for the CDR3 is TGTGCCACCAGCAGAGATAAGGGGTGGGGTGGAGGCTACACCTTC. Filled out from reference TRBV15 and TRBJ1-2, the complete variable domain reads DAMVIQNPRYQVTQFGKPVTLSCSQTLNHNVMYWYQQKSSQAPKLLFHYYDKDFNNEADTPDNFQSRRPNTSFCFLDIRSPGLGDTAMYLCATSRDKGWGGGYTFGSGTRLTVV.

This sequence joins TRBV7-2 and TRBJ1-3, with 7 bases matching TRBD1. The CDR3 sequence is 14 residues long. CDR1 is SGHTA, CDR2 FQGNSA, per germline. With 2 bases clipped from V and 4 bases from J, the junction kept 2 bases outside the gene matches. The CDR3 nucleotides read TGTGCCAGCAGCTTATCGACAGGGGGAAACACCATATATTTT. This translates into CASSLSTGGNTIYF. The complete variable domain, with remaining parts taken from reference TRBV7-2 and TRBJ1-3, reads GAGVSQSPSNKVTEKGKDVELRCDPISGHTALYWYRQSLGQGLEFLIYFQGNSAPDKSGLPSDRFSAERTGGSVSTLTIQRTQQEDSAVYLCASSLSTGGNTIYFGEGSWLTVV.

This clone was seen a few times. CDR3 DNA: TGTGCCAGCAGCTTAGAGAGAGCGGGAGGGGAGCAGTATTTT. Translation gives CASSLERAGGEQYF. The chain employs TRBV7-2 and TRBJ2-3; TRBD2 aligns across 10 bases. The CDR3 sequence is 14 residues long. Trimming at V came to 1 base and at J to 11 bases, leaving 6 bases not matched to a gene. Germline CDR1 reads SGHTA; CDR2 reads FQGNSA.

The V gene is TRBV18, the J gene TRBJ2-2; 8 bases agree with TRBD2. CDR3 length equals 15 residues. Germline CDR1 KGHSH, CDR2 LQKENI. Losses at the gene ends were 5 bases for V and 5 bases for J; bases not matched to a gene: 7. CDR3 DNA sequence: TGTGCCAGCTCAAACGGGAGGGCCGATACCGGGGAGCTGTTTTTT. Protein product: CASSNGRADTGELFF.

The rearrangement joins TRBV4-1 to TRBJ2-5; D is ambiguous. The germline V gene encodes CDR1 MGHRA and CDR2 YSYEKL. With 0 bases removed from V and 2 bases from J, the gap between germline ends came to 7 bases. The CDR3 contains 14 residues. The CDR3 DNA sequence: TGCGCCAGCAGCCAAGATTTCAGGCAAGAGACCCAGTACTTC. This codes for CASSQDFRQETQYF.

The gene calls are TRBV30 and TRBJ2-7; D perhaps matches TRBD2 (5 bases). V lost 4 bases, J lost 0 bases, and 16 bases lay in between. The V gene's germline CDR1 is GTSNPN and CDR2 SVGIG (reference sequence). There are 15 residues in the CDR3. The CDR3 nucleotides are TGTGCCTGGACTAGCCCCAGGATTCACTCCTACGAGCAGTACTTC. Its protein is CAWTSPRIHSYEQYF.

The sample holds one count of this clone. This sequence joins TRBV6-1 and TRBJ1-4; weak D call: TRBD1 (6 bases). From germline, CDR1 is MNHNS and CDR2 SASEGT. The CDR3 is 15 amino acids. V was pared by 1 base and J by 7 bases, with 13 bases between. CDR3 in amino acids: CASSEVQGQGEKLFF. The CDR3 DNA follows: TGTGCCAGCAGTGAAGTACAGGGCCAGGGTGAAAAACTGTTTTTT.

The genes are TRBV19 and TRBJ1-2; D possibly corresponds to TRBD1 (6 bases). The CDR3 runs to 13 residues. V lost 6 bases to trimming and J lost 4 bases, with 12 bases between them. Germline CDR1 and CDR2: LNHDA and SQIVND (reference sequence). The CDR3 reads CASSADRIYGYTF. CDR3 in DNA: TGTGCCAGTAGCGCGGACAGAATCTATGGCTACACCTTC.

This clone was picked up one time. This chain links TRBV5-6 with TRBJ2-6; 10 positions agree with TRBD1. V lost 1 base to trimming and J lost 2 bases; unmatched junction nucleotides: 9. CDR3 length: 19 amino acids. Germline V gene sequence: CDR1 SGHDT, CDR2 YYEEEE. DNA of the CDR3: TGTGCCAGCAGCTTGTCGTCGACAGGGGGCTTAGCTGGGGCCAACGTCCTGACTTTC. It specifies CASSLSSTGGLAGANVLTF.

The chain has TRBV20-1 and TRBJ2-5; D not certain. The tail of the sequence fits TRBJ2-7 better, so the J call may be wrong. From germline, CDR1 is DFQATT and CDR2 SNEGSKA (reference sequence). The CDR3 loop spans 11 amino acids. The CDR3 DNA follows: TGCAGTGCTAGAGCAAAGTACGAGCAGTACTTC. It codes for CSARAKYEQYF.

The V gene is TRBV5-5, the J gene TRBJ2-2, with D perhaps TRBD2 (5 bases). The CDR3 has 16 amino acids. Germline V gene sequence: CDR1 SGHKS, CDR2 YYEKEE (reference sequence). V lost 2 bases to trimming and J lost 2 bases, with 13 bases between them. The CDR3 spells CASSLRVGVNTGELFF. The CDR3 nucleotides read TGTGCCAGCAGCTTAAGAGTCGGGGTAAACACCGGGGAGCTGTTTTTT.

The chain carries TRBV7-8 and TRBJ1-5; the match to TRBD1 covers 7 bases. The CDR3 is made up of 16 amino acids. CDR1 is SGHVS, CDR2 FQNEAQ, per germline. V lost 0 bases to trimming and J lost 2 bases; unmatched junction nucleotides: 4. The DNA of the CDR3 is TGTGCCAGCAGCTTAGCAGGGGGCGCGGGCAATCAGCCCCAGCATTTT. Amino acid sequence: CASSLAGGAGNQPQHF.